This T cell receptor beta chain was obtained from a study of T cell changes during pregnancy in multiple sclerosis (dated by TCRdb to about 2019). Looking at the study overall: The study examined how the T cell repertoire changed over the course of pregnancy in women with multiple sclerosis.

There are 16 amino acids in the CDR3, from cysteine to phenylalanine inclusive. Left in the record is the CDR3 DNA by itself, 48 bases read in frame from the first base. Trimming removed 4 bases from V and 3 bases from J; the gene matches leave 11 bases unexplained. Via the germline V gene (reference sequence), CDR1 is LNHDA and CDR2 SQIVND. The method behind the library was the immunoSEQ multiplex PCR assay. TCRdb stores this immuneACCESS table with in-frame sequences only. Part of the clones is absent; in the studies checked, under half of the shortfall reflects unresolved V genes, and no reason is known for the rest. The table for this sample lists fewer than 75,000 clones; approximately 90% of them were counted only once. Around 3.3% of the sample is in the top ten clones. About this clone itself: Which antigen it targets is not known. No clone much larger than this one lies a single base away; base qualities are absent.

The V and J segments used are TRBV19 and TRBJ1-1; the central 7 bases match TRBD1. Sequenced material: peripheral blood, taken after pregnancy. The source is a female donor in good health, enrolled as a control in a pregnancy study. CDR3 protein: CASSNRGGVKDTEAFF. The sequence in DNA is TGTGCCAGTAGTAACAGGGGTGGGGTTAAGGACACTGAAGCTTTCTTT.